This T cell receptor beta chain was captured by sequencing in a study of T cell changes during pregnancy in multiple sclerosis. CDR3 length: 13 residues. Germline V gene data show CDR1 as SGHTA and CDR2 as FQGNSA. V lost 0 bases to trimming and J lost 5 bases, with 5 bases between them. Here immunoSEQ multiplex PCR was the method, and the copy in TCRdb shows in-frame clones only, minus some. This sample carries around 50,000 clones, around 93% of them seen once, and the ten largest clones take 0.15% to 0.2%. This clone was counted a single time. The rearrangement links TRBV7-2 to TRBJ2-1; D gene unclear. The receptor comes from a female donor in good health, enrolled as a control in a pregnancy study. The starting material was CD4+ T cells from peripheral blood mononuclear cells, obtained after pregnancy. The CDR3 DNA reads as TGTGCCAGCAGCTTAGCCTTTGACAATGAGCAGTTCTTC. Protein sequence: CASSLAFDNEQFF.